These 2 T cell receptor beta chains came from one sample sequenced in a study of liver allograft versus peripheral blood T cells. Study summary: What was compared were the T cell receptor repertoires in transplanted livers and those in the peripheral blood of recipients.

MiXCR, run by TCRdb on the reads, gives a single entry per CDR3 protein. Here the sample spans 3,500 to 4,000 distinct CDR3 sequences, around 21% being singletons. The receptors were gathered from a human patient who had a liver transplant. Part of the T cell pool may stem from the graft donor.

This clonotype is termed medium-sized. The chain combines TRBV27 with TRBJ1-5; D unresolved. With 6 bases removed from V and 5 bases from J, the gap between germline ends came to 14 bases. CDR3 length equals 14 residues. CDR1 is MNHEY, CDR2 SMNVEV, per germline (reference sequence). In nucleotides, the CDR3 is TGTGCCAGCAGCTCCGGGTCCCTTTATCAGCCCCAGCATTTT. Its translation is CASSSGSLYQPQHF.

By its share, this clonotype is medium-sized. The J gene is TRBJ2-7, the V gene TRBV7-2, with D uncertain. V lost 3 bases and J lost 2, with 11 bases in between. Germline loops: CDR1 SGHTA, CDR2 FQGNSA. The CDR3 runs to 14 residues. The DNA for the CDR3 is TGTGCCAGCAGCTTTGTGGCCTCCGCCTACGAGCAGTACTTC. This translates into CASSFVASAYEQYF.